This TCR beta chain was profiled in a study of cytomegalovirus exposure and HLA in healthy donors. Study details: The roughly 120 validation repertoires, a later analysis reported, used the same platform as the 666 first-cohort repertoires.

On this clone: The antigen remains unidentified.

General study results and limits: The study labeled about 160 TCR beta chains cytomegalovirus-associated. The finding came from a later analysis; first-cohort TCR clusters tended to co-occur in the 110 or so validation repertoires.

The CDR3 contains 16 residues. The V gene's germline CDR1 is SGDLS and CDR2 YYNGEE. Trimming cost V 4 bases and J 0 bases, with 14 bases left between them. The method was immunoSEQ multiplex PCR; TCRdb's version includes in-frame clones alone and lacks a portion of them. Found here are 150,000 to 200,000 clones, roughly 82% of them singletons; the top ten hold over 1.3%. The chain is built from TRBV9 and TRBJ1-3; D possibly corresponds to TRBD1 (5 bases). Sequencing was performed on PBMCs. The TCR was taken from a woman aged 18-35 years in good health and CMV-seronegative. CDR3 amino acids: CASSPTGDSSGNTIYF. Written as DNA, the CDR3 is TGTGCCAGCAGCCCCACCGGCGACAGCTCTGGAAACACCATATATTTT.